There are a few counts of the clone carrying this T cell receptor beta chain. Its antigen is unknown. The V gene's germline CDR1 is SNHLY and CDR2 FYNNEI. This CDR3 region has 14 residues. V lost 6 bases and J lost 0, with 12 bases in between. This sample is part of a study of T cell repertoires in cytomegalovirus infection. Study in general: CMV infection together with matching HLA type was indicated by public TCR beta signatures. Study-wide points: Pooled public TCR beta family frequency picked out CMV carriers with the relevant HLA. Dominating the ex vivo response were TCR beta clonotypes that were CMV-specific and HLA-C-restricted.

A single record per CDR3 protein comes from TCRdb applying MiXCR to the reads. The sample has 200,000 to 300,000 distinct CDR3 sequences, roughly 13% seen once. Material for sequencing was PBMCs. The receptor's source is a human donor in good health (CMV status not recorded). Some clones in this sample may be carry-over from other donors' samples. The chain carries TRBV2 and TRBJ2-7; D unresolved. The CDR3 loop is CASRIDLSSYEQYF. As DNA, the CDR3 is TGTGCCAGCAGGATAGACCTGAGCTCCTACGAGCAGTACTTC.